Sequencing of this TCR beta chain was carried out in a study of OX40 agonist ivuxolimab in advanced cancers. General notes on the study: Ivuxolimab, which targeted the costimulatory receptor OX40 (CD134), was an agonistic, fully human IgG2 monoclonal antibody. Intravenous ivuxolimab was administered to patients every 2 weeks at six dose levels: 0.01, 0.1, 0.3, 1.5, 3 and 10 mg/kg. Of the 50 to 55 patients in dose escalation, some 19 had hepatocellular carcinoma, some 15 had melanoma, 9 had renal cell carcinoma and 9 had head and neck cancer. The dose-escalation cohort was almost 85% male with a mean age of approximately 60 years, ranging from roughly 20 to 80. Prior anti-PD-1, anti-PD-L1 or anti-CTLA-4 therapy was permitted, and checkpoint inhibitors had been received by more than 35% of dose-escalation patients. Three dose-escalation patients achieved partial responses, one with hepatocellular carcinoma and two with cutaneous melanoma. The purpose of peripheral TCRbeta sequencing was to test whether ivuxolimab changed TCR sequence diversity and led to clonal T-cell expansion. The paper describes the monotherapy dose-escalation part (N = 52 patients) of the phase I trial of ivuxolimab. Overall study outcomes, separate from this receptor: After ivuxolimab, expanded clones were on average more numerous among CD8+ T cells than among CD4+ T cells. Partial responders in the 0.1-3.0 mg/kg groups had among the lowest normalized peripheral clonal expansion, especially among CD8+ T cells. Antigen specificity was not determined for the clonally expanded peripheral T cells. Low levels of normalized T-cell clonal expansion were also seen in some patients who did not respond. At doses of 0.1 to 3.0 mg/kg, clonal expansion of both CD4+ and CD8+ T cells in blood was seen between baseline and week 6.

Patients with a history of autoimmune disease or receiving systemic immunosuppression were excluded from the trial. Peripheral blood for TCR sequencing was drawn from every dose cohort at baseline, at cycle 4 day 1 and at cycle 7 day 1. The samples were drawn from a first-in-human, open-label, multicenter phase I dose-escalation trial of ivuxolimab. Adults with locally advanced or metastatic head and neck squamous cell, hepatocellular, melanoma or renal cell carcinoma were enrolled in the trial. CD4+ and CD8+ T cells were sorted separately from peripheral blood before TCR sequencing. Genomic DNA was extracted from sorted cells for sequencing of the TCRbeta CDR3 region. The immunoSEQ Assay was used for sequencing of TCRbeta CDR3 regions. The source is immuneACCESS, and TCRdb retained only in-frame sequences with V and J called. Part of the clones is not carried over; for the studies checked, unresolved V genes explain less than half of this, and the remainder is unexplained. The sample includes around 100,000 clones, with around 90% observed a single time. The ten largest clones add up to around 0.15% of the sample.

Turning to this clone: What antigen it recognizes has not been identified. Base qualities are not provided; no much larger clone lies one nucleotide away.

The junction shows trimming of 1 base on V and 2 bases on J, plus 5 bases between the germline ends. CDR1 and CDR2, per the germline V gene (reference sequence), are SEHNR and FQNEAQ. Inclusive of the bounding cysteine and phenylalanine, the CDR3 is 13 residues long. Only the CDR3 region is kept as DNA, spanning 39 bases read in frame from base 1. This receptor was obtained from an adult with an advanced solid tumor such as melanoma, head and neck, liver or kidney cancer. Recombination linked TRBV7-9 to TRBJ1-2; the D gene cannot be resolved reliably. The source was CD4+ or CD8+ T cells sorted from blood, collected in a trial of the OX40 agonist ivuxolimab. The DNA sequence is given as TGTGCCAGCAGCTTAGGCAGAAACTATGGCTACACCTTC. This encodes CASSLGRNYGYTF. With all but the CDR3 taken from the reference TRBV7-9 and TRBJ1-2 genes, the full variable domain is: DTGVSQNPRHKITKRGQNVTFRCDPISEHNRLYWYRQTLGQGPEFLTYFQNEAQLEKSRLLSDRFSAERPKGSFSTLEIQRTEQGDSAMYLCASSLGRNYGYTFGSGTRLTVV.